Sequencing of this T cell receptor beta chain was carried out in a study of T cells in Graves' hyperthyroidism and ophthalmopathy. Using RNA transcripts as the source, TCR beta CDR3 regions were amplified. RT-PCR in the first round (using the HTBI primer set) targeted the TCR CDR3. TCRdb re-derived calls from the multiplex PCR reads in MiXCR, one entry per CDR3 protein. The sample has about 640,000 distinct CDR3 sequences; around 20% are singletons. V shed 0 bases and J shed 0 bases, with 16 bases lying between them. Germline V gene lookup returns CDR1 DFQATT and CDR2 SNEGSKA (reference sequence). This CDR3 has 17 amino acids. Overall study results and limits: A median roughly 6.6 months before onset, the model predicted ophthalmopathy. Ophthalmopathy was distinguished from stable hyperthyroidism by 13 V-J signatures.

Patients with ophthalmopathy all had a Clinical Activity Score of at least 3, a NOSPECS grade of at least 4 and duration under 3 months. PBMCs were obtained from about 9 ml fresh peripheral blood. This clonotype was seen more than once but under ten times. Its cognate antigen is unknown. The source of this sequence is a young man with Graves' ophthalmopathy. Sequencing was done on a sample of blood. The J gene is TRBJ2-3, the V gene TRBV20-1, with TRBD2 as a possible D gene (6 bases). This chain's CDR3 is CSARDRSGSPSTDTQYF. DNA of the CDR3: TGCAGTGCTAGAGATCGGAGCGGGTCTCCTAGCACAGATACGCAGTATTTT.